This T cell receptor (beta chain) was sequenced for a study of Tregs in tolerant kidney transplant recipients. Broader study findings: Tregs expanded with activated donor B cells seemed most donor-specific.

The assay was immunoSEQ multiplex PCR, and TCRdb's table has in-frame clones only and misses some. The sample includes about 240,000 clones, more than 65% of them seen just once. This CDR3 has 14 amino acids. The germline V and J ends were trimmed by 5 bases and 7 bases, with 17 bases remaining between them. Per germline, CDR1 SEHNR and CDR2 FQNEAQ (reference sequence). As for this clone: What it recognizes is unknown.

This rearrangement joins TRBV7-9 to TRBJ1-2; possibly TRBD1 for D (5 bases). This sequence originates from a human donor in good health. Sequencing used CD4+ T cells from blood. For the CDR3, the DNA is TGTGCCAGCAGCCCCGGGACGGAGCTCTTTGGCTACACCTTC. This codes for CASSPGTELFGYTF.